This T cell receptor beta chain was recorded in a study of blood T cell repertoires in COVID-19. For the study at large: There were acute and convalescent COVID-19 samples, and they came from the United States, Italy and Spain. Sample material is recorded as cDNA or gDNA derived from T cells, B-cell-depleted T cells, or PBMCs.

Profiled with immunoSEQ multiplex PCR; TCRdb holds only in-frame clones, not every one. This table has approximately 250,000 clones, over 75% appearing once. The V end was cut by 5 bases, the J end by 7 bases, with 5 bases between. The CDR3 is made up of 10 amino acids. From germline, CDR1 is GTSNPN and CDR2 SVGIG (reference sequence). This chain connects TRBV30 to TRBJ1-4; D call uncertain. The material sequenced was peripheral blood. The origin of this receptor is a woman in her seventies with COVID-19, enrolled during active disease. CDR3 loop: CAWAREKLFF. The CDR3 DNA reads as TGTGCCTGGGCCCGTGAAAAACTGTTTTTT.